This T cell receptor (beta chain) emerged from a study of control samples from healthy donors and cancer patients. V was trimmed by 8 bases and J by 0 bases, leaving 13 bases between them. The CDR3 sequence is 14 residues long. Per the germline V gene, CDR1 is MRHNA and CDR2 is SNTAGT. Using immunoSEQ multiplex PCR, the repertoire was profiled, and TCRdb retains in-frame clones only, with some absent. This sample's clone table lists 150,000 to 200,000 clones. The TCR was taken from a woman aged 25 to 39 in good health. The sequencing input was blood. This sequence joins TRBV6-4 and TRBJ1-1, with no clear D. The CDR3 DNA reads as TGTGCCAGCCGCGTGGACCGGTTGAACACTGAAGCTTTCTTT. This gives the protein CASRVDRLNTEAFF.